The 24 T cell receptor beta chains below were found in one sample sequenced in a study of PD-L1 blockade in urothelial cancer (dated by TCRdb to about 2017). This sample's time point label indicates: pretreatment peripheral blood. Library creation used the immunoSEQ multiplex PCR assay. What TCRdb holds here is the immuneACCESS table cut down to in-frame rearrangements. Part of the clones is not present; checked against another copy, under half of the missing clones reflect an unresolved V gene, and the others are unexplained. The sample includes about 95,000 clones, with nearly 90% observed a single time. The top ten constitute about 1.7% of the sample. Sequences were derived from PBMCs, sampled around atezolizumab (anti-PD-L1) treatment. Every receptor here comes from a man between 60 and 75 years old with urothelial cancer.

The rearrangement joins TRBV5-1 to TRBJ2-2, with 7 bases identical to TRBD1. Germline V gene data show CDR1 as SGHRS and CDR2 as YFSETQ. This CDR3 is 14 amino acids long. J lost 1 base, V lost 3 bases, and 0 bases had no gene match. The CDR3 nucleotides read TGCGCCAGCAGCTACAGGGGGAACACCGGGGAGCTGTTTTTT. This sequence encodes CASSYRGNTGELFF.

The table lists this clone with a count of one. V and J are TRBV6-6 and TRBJ2-3; 13 bases match TRBD2. J was trimmed by 6 bases and V by 7 bases; bases with no gene match: 7. The CDR3 length is 15 residues. Looked up from germline, CDR1 is MNHNY and CDR2 is SVGAGI (reference sequence). Here the CDR3 reads CASNTGTSGADTQYF. As DNA, the CDR3 is TGTGCCAGCAACACGGGGACTAGCGGGGCGGATACGCAGTATTTT.

The rearrangement uses TRBV4-3 and TRBJ2-5; D uncertain. The CDR3 contains 13 residues. Trimming removed 0 bases from V and 5 bases from J, with 7 bases in between. CDR1 is LGHNA and CDR2 is YSLEER in the germline V gene. The CDR3 region is CASSQDHGETQYF. In nucleotides, the CDR3 is TGCGCCAGCAGCCAAGATCACGGGGAGACCCAGTACTTC.

The rearrangement uses TRBV5-1 and TRBJ2-3, with D possibly matching TRBD1 (5 bases). The V and J ends lost 0 bases and 2 bases respectively, with 10 bases between them. Per germline, CDR1 SGHRS and CDR2 YFSETQ. This CDR3 region has 15 residues. The CDR3 nucleotides are TGCGCCAGCAGCTTGGAGGCAGGGCCCACAGATACGCAGTATTTT. This gives the protein CASSLEAGPTDTQYF.

V and J are TRBV18 and TRBJ2-7, with D maybe TRBD1 (5 bases). CDR3 length: 16 residues. V lost 3 bases and J 2 bases, leaving 17 bases between the germline ends. The V gene's germline CDR1 is KGHSH and CDR2 LQKENI. The DNA for the CDR3 is TGTGCCAGCTCACCCAGCTGGTCGAGCAGGGCCTACGAGCAGTACTTC. This gives the protein CASSPSWSSRAYEQYF. Combining the CDR3 with reference TRBV18 and TRBJ2-7 gives the whole variable domain NAGVMQNPRHLVRRRGQEARLRCSPMKGHSHVYWYRQLPEEGLKFMVYLQKENIIDESGMPKERFSAEFPKEGPSILRIQQVVRGDSAAYFCASSPSWSSRAYEQYFGPGTRLTVT.

This sequence joins TRBV7-2 and TRBJ1-5; D perhaps matches TRBD1 (6 bases). This CDR3 contains 18 residues. Trimming took off 1 base at V and 7 bases at J, with 23 bases between the two ends. From germline, CDR1 is SGHTA and CDR2 FQGNSA. CDR3 coding DNA: TGTGCCAGCAGCTTAGAAGTTGATATGGACAGAACCCGGCAGCCCCAGCATTTT. Amino acids: CASSLEVDMDRTRQPQHF.

The rearrangement links TRBV6-5 to TRBJ2-3, with TRBD1 matching 7 bases. The J segment lost 0 bases and the V segment lost 6 bases, leaving 6 bases of the junction unmatched. CDR1 MNHEY and CDR2 SVGAGI come from the germline V gene. The CDR3 is made up of 15 amino acids. The CDR3 sequence is CASRDGTASTDTQYF. CDR3 nucleotides: TGTGCCAGCAGAGACGGGACAGCTAGCACAGATACGCAGTATTTT.

This chain links TRBV7-7 with TRBJ2-1, with 14 positions matching TRBD2. The CDR3 sequence is 18 residues long. Germline CDR1 reads SSHAT; CDR2 reads FNYEAQ (reference sequence). V was pared by 2 bases and J by 7 bases, with 10 bases of the junction left unmatched. The CDR3 DNA reads TGTGCCAGCAGCTTAAGGGTGCGTGGGACTAGCGGGGGTAATGAGCAGTTCTTC. It codes for CASSLRVRGTSGGNEQFF.

The V call is TRBV2, the J call TRBJ2-5; TRBD2 agrees at 12 bases. Trimming took 4 bases from V and 5 from J; bases not matched to a gene: 11. Germline loops: CDR1 SNHLY, CDR2 FYNNEI. There are 17 residues in the CDR3. The CDR3 coding sequence is TGTGCCAGCAGTGGTCTAGCGGGGGGGGGTCTGTGGGAGACCCAGTACTTC. Encoded protein: CASSGLAGGGLWETQYF.

This chain links TRBV9 with TRBJ2-7, with TRBD1 matching 9 bases. J lost 4 bases, V lost 3 bases, and 11 bases had no gene match. This CDR3 contains 16 residues. CDR1 is SGDLS, CDR2 YYNGEE, per germline. The CDR3 region is CASSGGTGNLAYEQYF. In nucleotides, the CDR3 is TGTGCCAGCAGCGGGGGGACAGGGAATCTAGCGTACGAGCAGTACTTC.

This clone was detected once. The chain recombines TRBV6-5 with TRBJ2-3; 8 nucleotides align to TRBD1. The CDR3 length is 14 residues. The ends lost 4 bases at V and 6 bases at J; junction bases unmatched: 6. CDR1 and CDR2 from the germline V gene are MNHEY and SVGAGI. The CDR3 protein is CASSWGQGADTQYF. The CDR3 DNA reads TGTGCCAGCAGTTGGGGGCAGGGGGCCGATACGCAGTATTTT.

This chain uses TRBV7-2 with TRBJ1-1; 10 nucleotides match TRBD1. Trimming cost V 6 bases and J 3 bases; bases outside gene matches: 7. The germline gives CDR1 SGHTA, CDR2 FQGNSA. This CDR3 comprises 15 residues. Here the CDR3 reads CASRLGTGVYTEAFF. CDR3 coding DNA: TGTGCCAGCAGACTGGGGACAGGGGTCTACACTGAAGCTTTCTTT.

The chain is built from TRBV19 and TRBJ1-5, with 7 nucleotides matching TRBD1. With 4 bases clipped from V and 7 bases from J, the junction kept 7 bases outside the gene matches. Germline V lookup: CDR1 LNHDA, CDR2 SQIVND (reference sequence). The CDR3 has 14 amino acids. The CDR3 sequence is CASSTDRASQPQHF. Here the CDR3 DNA reads TGTGCCAGTAGTACTGACAGGGCCTCCCAGCCCCAGCATTTT. Filled out from reference TRBV19 and TRBJ1-5, the complete variable domain reads DGGITQSPKYLFRKEGQNVTLSCEQNLNHDAMYWYRQDPGQGLRLIYYSQIVNDFQKGDIAEGYSVSREKKESFPLTVTSAQKNPTAFYLCASSTDRASQPQHFGDGTRLSIL.

J is TRBJ2-2 and V is TRBV5-4, with a tentative D call TRBD1 (6 bases). This CDR3 has 16 residues. V was pared by 5 bases and J by 7 bases, with 21 bases between. From germline, CDR1 is SGHNT and CDR2 YYREEE (reference sequence). The CDR3 DNA reads TGTGCCAGCAGACCTCCGGGACACCCGGCTGGCGGGGAGCTGTTTTTT. Amino acid sequence: CASRPPGHPAGGELFF.

V is TRBV10-2 and J is TRBJ1-4, with D possibly TRBD1 on 5 matching bases. This CDR3 region has 14 residues. The V and J ends lost 8 bases and 6 bases respectively, with 16 bases between them. Germline V gene lookup returns CDR1 WSHSY and CDR2 SAAADI. CDR3 loop: CASPKMQGHEKLFF. The CDR3 nucleotides read TGCGCCAGCCCTAAAATGCAGGGTCATGAAAAACTGTTTTTT.

This clone showed up just once. The V call is TRBV27, the J call TRBJ2-3, with TRBD2 matching 11 bases. Germline V gives CDR1 MNHEY, CDR2 SMNVEV (reference sequence). The CDR3 covers 16 residues. Trimming removed 3 bases from V and 6 bases from J; junction bases left unmatched: 8. The CDR3, as DNA: TGTGCCAGCAGTTTCAGTAGCGGGAGGGGTGACGATACGCAGTATTTT. This sequence encodes CASSFSSGRGDDTQYF.

This chain links TRBV19 with TRBJ1-2; D gene ambiguous. Per germline, CDR1 LNHDA and CDR2 SQIVND (reference sequence). This CDR3 has 15 residues. The V and J ends lost 7 bases and 7 bases respectively, with 22 bases between them. CDR3 in DNA: TGTGCCAGTACCCGGAATTTCGGGGAGTATGGTGGCTACACCTTC. The encoded protein is CASTRNFGEYGGYTF.

As DNA, the CDR3 is TGTGCCAGCAGCCCCCTCAGGGGGCACGAGCAGTACTTC. Protein: CASSPLRGHEQYF. The rearrangement uses TRBV7-9 and TRBJ2-7, with TRBD1 identical over 8 bases. Trimming cost V 5 bases and J 5 bases; bases outside gene matches: 5. Germline V gene data show CDR1 as SEHNR and CDR2 as FQNEAQ (reference sequence). The CDR3 sequence is 13 residues long.

V and J are TRBV15 and TRBJ1-2; D is perhaps TRBD1 (6 bases). The CDR3 loop spans 13 amino acids. V was pared by 5 bases and J by 7 bases, with 14 bases between. Germline CDR1 reads LNHNV; CDR2 reads YYDKDF (reference sequence). CDR3 bases: TGTGCCACCAGCGGATACAGGGCTGGTGGCTACACCTTC. Its translation is CATSGYRAGGYTF.

This CDR3 reads CASSFSIRLEGEQYF. The DNA of the CDR3 is TGTGCCAGCAGTTTTAGCATTCGGCTGGAGGGCGAGCAGTACTTC. The genes are TRBV27 and TRBJ2-7; D is perhaps TRBD2 (6 bases). The CDR3 spans 15 residues. Per germline, CDR1 MNHEY and CDR2 SMNVEV (reference sequence). With 3 bases removed from V and 6 bases from J, the gap between germline ends came to 18 bases.

The chain links TRBV6-4 to TRBJ2-1; D unclear. CDR3 length: 13 amino acids. V lost 2 bases, J lost 10 bases, and 12 bases lay in between. Germline V gives CDR1 MRHNA, CDR2 SNTAGT. CDR3 coding DNA: TGTGCCAGCAGTGACCAAGCCCGCGGCGAGCAGTTCTTC. Its translation: CASSDQARGEQFF.

The chain links TRBV11-2 to TRBJ2-5; D is uncertain. Germline V gene sequence: CDR1 SGHAT, CDR2 FQNNGV. V shed 0 bases and J shed 5 bases, with 19 bases lying between them. The CDR3 runs 17 residues. CDR3 sequence reads: CASSLEVASTVQETQYF. The CDR3 nucleotides read TGTGCCAGCAGCTTAGAGGTGGCTTCCACCGTCCAGGAGACCCAGTACTTC.

In regard to this clone: One junction end disagrees with the germline gene, perhaps due to a read error. The sample has other DNA sequences that encode this CDR3 too. The chain links TRBV4-2 to TRBJ2-7; TRBD1 agrees at 7 bases. Germline-derived CDR1 and CDR2 are LGHNA and YNFKEQ. This CDR3 has 15 amino acids. CDR3 residues: CASSQFDRAISEQYF. The CDR3 DNA sequence: TGTGCCAGCAGCCAGTTTGACAGGGCAATTTCCGAGCAATACTTC.

This clone was seen just once. The rearrangement joins TRBV18 to TRBJ2-3; D remains unclear. V lost 1 base and J lost 4, with 12 bases in between. CDR3 size: 15 residues. Germline lookup yields CDR1 KGHSH and CDR2 LQKENI. The CDR3 DNA is TGTGCCAGCTCACCACTGCTTACAGTCCCAGATACGCAGTATTTT. Protein product: CASSPLLTVPDTQYF. Together with reference TRBV18 and TRBJ2-3, the CDR3 gives the full variable domain: NAGVMQNPRHLVRRRGQEARLRCSPMKGHSHVYWYRQLPEEGLKFMVYLQKENIIDESGMPKERFSAEFPKEGPSILRIQQVVRGDSAAYFCASSPLLTVPDTQYFGPGTRLTVL.